This T cell receptor beta chain appears in the sequencing data of a study of blood T cell repertoires in COVID-19. Study-wide context: Researchers got acute and convalescent COVID-19 samples from the United States, Italy and Spain. T cells, B-cell-depleted T cells, or PBMCs provided the cDNA or gDNA that served as material.

Here immunoSEQ multiplex PCR was the method, and the copy in TCRdb shows in-frame clones only, minus some. Of 75,000 or so clones listed, approximately 88% were seen once; the top ten hold approximately 31%. The V end was cut by 3 bases, the J end by 3 bases, with 13 bases between. The CDR3 is 14 amino acids. The V gene's germline CDR1 is SGHRS and CDR2 YFSETQ. Specimen: peripheral blood. The clonotype was recovered from a man aged 45-65 years with acute or convalescent COVID-19. The J gene is TRBJ2-7, the V gene TRBV5-1; tentative D call: TRBD1 (6 bases). This CDR3 is CASSYNTDSYEQYF. The CDR3 bases are TGCGCCAGCAGCTATAATACGGACAGCTACGAGCAGTACTTC.